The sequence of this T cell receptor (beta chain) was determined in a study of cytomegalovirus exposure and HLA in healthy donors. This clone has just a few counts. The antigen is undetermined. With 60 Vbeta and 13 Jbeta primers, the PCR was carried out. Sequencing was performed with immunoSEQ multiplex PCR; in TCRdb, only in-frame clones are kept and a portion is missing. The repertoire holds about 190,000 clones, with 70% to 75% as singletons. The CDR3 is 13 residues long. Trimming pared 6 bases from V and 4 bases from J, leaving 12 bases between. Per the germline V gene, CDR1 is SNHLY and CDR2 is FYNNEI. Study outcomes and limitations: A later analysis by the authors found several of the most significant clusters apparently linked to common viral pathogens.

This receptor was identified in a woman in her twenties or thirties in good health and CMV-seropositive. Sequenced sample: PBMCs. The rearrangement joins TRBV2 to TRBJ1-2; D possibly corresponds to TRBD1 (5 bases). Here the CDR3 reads CASSMGGTYGYTF. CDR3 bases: TGTGCCAGCAGCATGGGGGGTACCTATGGCTACACCTTC. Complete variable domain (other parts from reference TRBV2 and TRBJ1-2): EPEVTQTPSHQVTQMGQEVILRCVPISNHLYFYWYRQILGQKVEFLVSFYNNEISEKSEIFDDQFSVERPDGSNFTLKIRSTKLEDSAMYFCASSMGGTYGYTFGSGTRLTVV.